This record covers a single TCR beta chain. Researchers ran the PCR with 60 Vbeta and 13 Jbeta primers. The repertoire was sequenced with immunoSEQ multiplex PCR; TCRdb's copy has only in-frame clones and lacks some. There are over 150,000 clones in the sample; around four fifths occur only once, and approximately 1.3% lies in the top ten. Germline-derived CDR1 and CDR2 are SGHRS and YFSETQ. V lost 5 bases to trimming and J lost 5 bases; unmatched junction nucleotides: 0. There are 13 residues in the CDR3. This record comes from a study of cytomegalovirus exposure and HLA in healthy donors. Input material: PBMCs. The clonotype comes from a woman under 40 in good health and CMV-seropositive. This chain uses TRBV5-1 with TRBJ1-4, with TRBD1 identical over 10 bases. The chain's CDR3 is CASRDRGNEKLFF. The CDR3 nucleotides are TGCGCCAGCAGGGACAGGGGGAATGAAAAACTGTTTTTT.